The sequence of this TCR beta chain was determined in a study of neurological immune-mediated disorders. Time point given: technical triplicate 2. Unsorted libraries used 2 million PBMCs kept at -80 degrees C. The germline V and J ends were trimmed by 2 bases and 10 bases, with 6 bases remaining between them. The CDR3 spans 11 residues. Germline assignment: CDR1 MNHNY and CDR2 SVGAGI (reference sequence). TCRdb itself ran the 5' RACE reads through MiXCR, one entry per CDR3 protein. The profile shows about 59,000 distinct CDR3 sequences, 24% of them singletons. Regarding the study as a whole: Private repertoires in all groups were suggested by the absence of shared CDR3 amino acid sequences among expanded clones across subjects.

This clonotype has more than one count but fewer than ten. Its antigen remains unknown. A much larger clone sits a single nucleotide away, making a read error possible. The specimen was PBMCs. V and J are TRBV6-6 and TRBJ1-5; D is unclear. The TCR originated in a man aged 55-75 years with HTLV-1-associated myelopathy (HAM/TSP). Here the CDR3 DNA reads TGTGCCAGCAGTTACAATTGTCCCCAGCATTTT. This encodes CASSYNCPQHF.